The source of this TCR beta chain is a study of blood T cells in healthy people across ages. Study context: T cells yielded about one barcoded beta molecule per two cells through template switching.

Trimming removed 7 bases at V and 4 bases at J, with 16 bases between. The CDR3 totals 13 residues. Germline-derived CDR1 and CDR2 are DFQATT and SNEGSKA (reference sequence). For the second PCR, which ran for about 7 to 11 cycles, a sample-barcoded 5' primer and a J-beta primer mix were used. TCRdb reanalysed the 5' RACE reads using MiXCR and keeps one entry per CDR3 protein. The table has 1.5 million to 2 million distinct CDR3 sequences, about 35% seen once; the top ten hold approximately 11%. Sequencing was carried out using blood. The chain is built from TRBV20-1 and TRBJ2-5; tentative D call: TRBD2 (6 bases). The clonotype was recovered from a woman aged 30 to 39 in good health. The CDR3 loop is CSVHSGVGETQYF. The CDR3 bases are TGCAGTGTTCATAGCGGAGTGGGAGAGACCCAGTACTTC.